A single TCR beta chain is shown here with its context. Measured with immunoSEQ multiplex PCR; TCRdb has only the in-frame clones, and not every one. The table lists about 140,000 clones, 85% to 90% of them singletons. Germline CDR1 is KGHSY and CDR2 is FQNENV. V was clipped by 3 bases and J by 8 bases; unmatched bases: 7. This CDR3 is built from 14 residues. This record belongs to a study of blood T cell repertoires in COVID-19. The chain joins TRBV16 to TRBJ2-1; 7 bases align to TRBD1. The sample comprised peripheral blood. This TCR was sampled from a human donor in a cohort sampled during active COVID-19. The CDR3 sequence: CASSQTRQGYEQFF. CDR3 sequence (DNA): TGTGCCAGCAGCCAGACCCGACAGGGCTATGAGCAGTTCTTC.